The 15 T cell receptor beta chains below come from one sample, sequenced in a study of shared clonotypes between healthy human individuals. Measured with immunoSEQ multiplex PCR; TCRdb has only the in-frame clones, and not every one. The sample yields fewer than 850,000 clones, about 96% seen once. CD45RO-negative, CCR7-selected cells formed the naive CD8 fraction, which excluded terminally differentiated effector memory CD45RA+ cells. Sample: naive CD8+ T cells sorted from blood. Source of these receptors: a man aged 25 to 45 in good health.

The V call is TRBV28, the J call TRBJ1-5; D not certain. The CDR3 has 18 amino acids. Per germline, CDR1 MDHEN and CDR2 SYDVKM. V was cut by 1 base and J by 0 bases, with 16 bases left in between. The CDR3 bases are TGTGCCAGCAGTTTATCCGATAGGGCGGATGATAGCAATCAGCCCCAGCATTTT. It encodes CASSLSDRADDSNQPQHF.

The genes are TRBV5-6 and TRBJ2-1; possibly TRBD1 for D (6 bases). CDR3 length: 18 amino acids. Deletions cut 1 base from V and 6 bases from J, with 23 bases between. CDR1 is SGHDT and CDR2 is YYEEEE in the germline V gene. The CDR3 DNA sequence: TGTGCCAGCAGCTTGTCCCTACAGGGCTTAACCGCTTTCAATGAGCAGTTCTTC. This codes for CASSLSLQGLTAFNEQFF.

This sequence joins TRBV4-3 and TRBJ2-1, with TRBD2 matching 7 bases. With V trimmed by 0 bases and J by 5 bases, 7 bases remained unmatched. The CDR3 loop spans 16 amino acids. Germline CDR1 LGHNA, CDR2 YSLEER. CDR3 in DNA: TGCGCCAGCAGCCAAGAGGTGGGGCTAGCGGACAATGAGCAGTTCTTC. This translates into CASSQEVGLADNEQFF.

The rearrangement joins TRBV21-1 to TRBJ2-1; the table's D call, TRBD1, was not checked against the DNA. TRBV21-1 is a pseudogene locus. This CDR3 contains 13 residues. The CDR3 DNA sequence: TGTGCCAGCAGCAAATTCGACCGCAAGGGGTGCTTCTTC. Protein sequence: CASSKFDRKGCFF.

The chain links TRBV15 to TRBJ2-1; TRBD2 matches at 8 bases. In germline, CDR1 is LNHNV, CDR2 YYDKDF (reference sequence). The J segment lost 9 bases and the V segment lost 0 bases, leaving 7 bases of the junction unmatched. This CDR3 is 15 amino acids long. The CDR3 DNA reads TGTGCCACCAGCAGAGATTTTAGCGGGAACGGTGAGCAGTTCTTC. Amino acids: CATSRDFSGNGEQFF.

The J gene is TRBJ2-3, the V gene TRBV12-5, with TRBD2 as a possible D gene (6 bases). This CDR3 has 15 residues. Per the germline V gene, CDR1 is LGHNT and CDR2 is FRNRAP. V lost 1 base, J lost 0 bases, and 8 bases lay in between. The CDR3 loop reads CASGLGGTSTDTQYF. The CDR3 DNA sequence: TGTGCTAGTGGTTTGGGAGGGACTAGCACAGATACGCAGTATTTT.

The rearrangement joins TRBV27 to TRBJ2-5; D is unclear. Germline CDR1 reads MNHEY; CDR2 reads SMNVEV (reference sequence). The ends were cut back, 8 bases at V and 4 bases at J, with 17 bases in the middle. CDR3 length equals 14 residues. For the CDR3, the DNA is TGTGCCAGCGCCTCCCTCGGCGGCCTAGAGACCCAGTACTTC. Translated, it gives CASASLGGLETQYF.

This chain uses TRBV7-9 with TRBJ1-5; D perhaps matches TRBD1 (6 bases). Germline assignment: CDR1 SEHNR and CDR2 FQNEAQ (reference sequence). The V and J ends lost 5 bases and 9 bases respectively, with 17 bases between them. The CDR3 has 14 residues. The CDR3 DNA reads as TGTGCCAGCAGCGAAGGAGTAGGGGGTCCGCCCCAGCATTTT. Amino acids: CASSEGVGGPPQHF.

The V call is TRBV13, the J call TRBJ2-3; 8 positions match TRBD1. The CDR3 is 16 amino acids. The germline CDR1 and CDR2 sequences are PRHDT and FYEKMQ (reference sequence). Germline trimming cut 2 bases from V and 1 base from J; bases unmatched to any gene: 5. DNA for the CDR3: TGTGCCAGCAGCTTAATACAGGGGGTAGGCACAGATACGCAGTATTTT. It specifies CASSLIQGVGTDTQYF. The complete variable domain, with remaining parts taken from reference TRBV13 and TRBJ2-3, reads AAGVIQSPRHLIKEKRETATLKCYPIPRHDTVYWYQQGPGQDPQFLISFYEKMQSDKGSIPDRFSAQQFSDYHSELNMSSLELGDSALYFCASSLIQGVGTDTQYFGPGTRLTVL.

For this clone: The sample contains more than one DNA sequence encoding this CDR3. The V and J genes are TRBV19 and TRBJ2-3, with D possibly being TRBD2 (6 bases). CDR1 and CDR2 (germline): LNHDA, SQIVND (reference sequence). The CDR3 covers 14 residues. V lost 2 bases, J lost 3 bases, and 9 bases lay in between. This chain's CDR3 is CASSILAGTDTQYF. The CDR3 nucleotides are TGTGCCAGTAGTATACTGGCGGGAACAGATACGCAGTATTTT.

The chain has TRBV6-6 and TRBJ2-2; 8 bases are a match to TRBD2. The trim removed 3 bases at V and 4 bases at J, leaving 4 bases unmatched. This CDR3 is 15 amino acids long. Germline V lookup: CDR1 MNHNY, CDR2 SVGAGI (reference sequence). CDR3 in amino acids: CASSYTSGTTGELFF. CDR3 nucleotides: TGTGCCAGCAGTTATACTAGCGGAACCACCGGGGAGCTGTTTTTT.

The chain recombines TRBV18 with TRBJ2-6, with a tentative D call TRBD2 (5 bases). The germline V gene has CDR1 KGHSH and CDR2 LQKENI. Trimming removed 3 bases from V and 0 bases from J, with 12 bases in between. The CDR3 spans 17 residues. CDR3 protein: CASSPQDWHSGANVLTF. The DNA of the CDR3 is TGTGCCAGCTCACCCCAGGACTGGCACTCTGGGGCCAACGTCCTGACTTTC.

The chain combines TRBV7-9 with TRBJ1-2; D remains unclear. The ends were cut back, 3 bases at V and 4 bases at J, with 9 bases in the middle. The CDR3 runs to 13 residues. Germline CDR1 is SEHNR and CDR2 is FQNEAQ (reference sequence). Written as DNA, the CDR3 is TGTGCCAGCAGCTTGACCATAAGCTATGGCTACACCTTC. The encoded protein is CASSLTISYGYTF.

V and J are TRBV6-1 and TRBJ2-1; tentative D call: TRBD2 (5 bases). CDR1 MNHNS and CDR2 SASEGT come from the germline V gene. The V and J ends lost 2 bases and 0 bases respectively, with 11 bases between them. The CDR3 loop spans 16 amino acids. The CDR3, as DNA: TGTGCCAGCAGTGAATCGCGGGTCGGCTCCTACAATGAGCAGTTCTTC. It translates to CASSESRVGSYNEQFF.

This sequence joins TRBV9 and TRBJ1-1; D not resolved. CDR3 size: 14 residues. V was pared by 4 bases and J by 6 bases, with 16 bases between. Germline CDR1 is SGDLS and CDR2 is YYNGEE. CDR3 amino acids: CASSLGSLSPEAFF. The CDR3 DNA reads as TGTGCCAGCAGCCTGGGATCTTTGAGTCCTGAAGCTTTCTTT.